This record covers a single T cell receptor beta chain. Using immunoSEQ multiplex PCR, the repertoire was profiled, and TCRdb retains in-frame clones only, with some absent. The sample records 200,000 to 300,000 clones, 84% being singletons. This sample is part of a study of Tregs in tolerant kidney transplant recipients. The V gene lost 4 bases and the J gene lost 7 bases, with 10 bases spanning the gap. The length of the CDR3 is 12 residues. Germline V gene data show CDR1 as LNHDA and CDR2 as SQIVND (reference sequence). The clonotype was recovered from a human donor in good health. The sequenced material came from CD4+ T cells from blood. The V and J genes are TRBV19 and TRBJ1-1; tentative D call: TRBD1 (5 bases). DNA for the CDR3: TGTGCCAGTAGTAGCCAGGGTTTTGAAGCTTTCTTT. Amino acids: CASSSQGFEAFF.